This TCR beta chain was sequenced for a study of CD8 T cells in ankylosing spondylitis. Study-level points and caveats: Blood from ankylosing spondylitis patients appeared to carry a characteristic roughly eight-variant TCR beta motif.

Libraries for TCR beta were made by quantitative 5'-RACE with molecular barcodes. MiXCR, applied by TCRdb to the 5' RACE reads, yields one record per CDR3 protein. The repertoire consists of more than 650,000 distinct CDR3 sequences, with about an eighth occurring once and the leading ten covering about 0.49%. This clonotype was picked up many times. Its antigen is not identified. The V and J ends lost 4 bases and 1 base respectively, with 5 bases between them. There are 13 residues in the CDR3. Looked up from germline, CDR1 is LGHDT and CDR2 is YNNKEL (reference sequence). This TCR came from a male donor with ankylosing spondylitis. This chain uses TRBV3-1 with TRBJ1-3; D unresolved. Material: blood, either unsorted or a sorted T cell fraction (not recorded which). As DNA, the CDR3 is TGTGCCAGCAGCCCAGAATCTGGAAACACCATATATTTT. It specifies CASSPESGNTIYF. Drawing the rest from reference TRBV3-1 and TRBJ1-3, the complete variable domain is DTAVSQTPKYLVTQMGNDKSIKCEQNLGHDTMYWYKQDSKKFLKIMFSYNNKELIINETVPNRFSPKSPDKAHLNLHINSLELGDSAVYFCASSPESGNTIYFGEGSWLTVV.